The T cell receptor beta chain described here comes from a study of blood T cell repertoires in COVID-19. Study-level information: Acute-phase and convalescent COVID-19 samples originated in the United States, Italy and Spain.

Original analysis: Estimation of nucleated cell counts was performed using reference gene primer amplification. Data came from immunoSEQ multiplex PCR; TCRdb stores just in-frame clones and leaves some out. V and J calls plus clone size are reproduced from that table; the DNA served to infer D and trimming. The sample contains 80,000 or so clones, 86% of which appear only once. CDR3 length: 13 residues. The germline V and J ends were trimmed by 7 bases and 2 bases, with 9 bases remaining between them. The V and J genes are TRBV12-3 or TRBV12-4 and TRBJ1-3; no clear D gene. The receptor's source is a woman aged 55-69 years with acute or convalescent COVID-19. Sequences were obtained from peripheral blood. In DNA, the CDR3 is TGTGCCAGCATGGAGGGCCCTGGAAACACCATATATTTT. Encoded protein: CASMEGPGNTIYF.